This T cell receptor (beta chain) was documented in a study of cytomegalovirus exposure and HLA in healthy donors (dated by TCRdb to about 2017). Some background on the complete study: A later analysis indicated that the 120 validation repertoires were generated on the platform also employed for the 650 to 850 repertoires of the first cohort. The study was designed to test whether signatures of past pathogen exposure could be identified by cataloging public T cell receptors. A separate validation cohort of over 95 different subjects was used in addition to the approximately 670-subject first cohort. High-throughput TCR immunosequencing, statistical association of individual TCRs with disease status, and machine learning were combined to predict cytomegalovirus infection status.

Donors formed part of the validation cohort, which comprised 120 subjects and was distinct from the first cohort of under 850 subjects. From a lookup of the germline V gene, CDR1 and CDR2 are SNHLY and FYNNEI. Trimmed from V: 7 bases; trimmed from J: 16 bases; junction bases lacking a gene match: 15. Its CDR3 holds 15 amino acids, cysteine through phenylalanine. The only DNA kept is the CDR3, 45 bases in frame from the first base. Concerning this clone itself: This receptor's antigen is unknown. No qualities accompany the bases; no much larger clone lies one base away.

Library generation was performed with the immunoSEQ multiplex PCR assay. On the authors' methods: A statistical classification framework was developed to diagnose cytomegalovirus status using the catalog of TCR beta chain sequences. Here the immuneACCESS table is served through TCRdb, limited to in-frame sequences with V and J called. Missing clones are a known gap in these copies; in checked studies unresolved V genes cover under half, and the rest lacks a known reason. V, J and clone size reflect that table, while D and trimming were determined from the DNA. This sample comprises some 54,000 clones, 80% to 95% of them detected only once. The ten most abundant clones make up just over 3% of the sample. Study-wide conclusions, independent of this receptor: Most TCR sequences were seen in very few donors, while some public TCRs were found in many individuals. The study gave a list of some 150 TCR beta chains associated with cytomegalovirus. Subsequent analysis determined that TCRs grouped into clusters in the first cohort also showed a tendency toward co-occurrence across the approximately 110 validation repertoires, and about 94% of cluster scores exceeded 0. According to the authors, the approach could potentially be generalized to other disease states and immunological phenotypes. The classifier was reported to diagnose cytomegalovirus status with high specificity and sensitivity in both the original cohort and the validation cohort. In vitro tests confirmed that a few of the cytomegalovirus-associated TCR beta chains recognize cytomegalovirus antigens. All 120 or so repertoires were used to score co-occurrence in the validation cohort in a later analysis, because that analysis had no HLA typing for the cohort.

The sequence was obtained from a man aged 18 to 35 in good health and CMV-seronegative. The rearranged segments are TRBV2 and TRBJ2-2; 13 nucleotides in the junction match TRBD2. Sequencing was carried out using PBMCs. CDR3 protein: CASTPTGLAGADRFF. The DNA sequence reads TGTGCCAGCACCCCCACCGGACTAGCGGGAGCCGATCGGTTTTTT.